Detailed here is one T cell receptor (beta chain). Its recognized antigen is unknown. No base quality values were provided; no much bigger clone lies one nucleotide off. According to the germline V gene, CDR1 reads SNHLY and CDR2 reads FYNNEI. Unmatched junction bases come to 8, with V trimmed by 7 bases and J by 3 bases. The CDR3 has 14 amino acids, counting the end cysteine and phenylalanine. Of all the DNA, just the CDR3 is kept, 42 bases in frame from base 1. Sequencing was carried out with an Illumina NovaSeq 6000. TCR cDNA was made using 5'RACE template switching, a step that added a universal primer site and unique molecular identifiers. Priming for cDNA synthesis came from both the TCR alpha and TCR beta constant segments. Library amplification involved two PCR steps, and the second step added sample barcodes and sequencing adapters. Sequencing of the libraries was done on either Illumina HiSeq 2500 (2x100 bp) or NovaSeq (2x150 bp). Under the source paper's analysis protocol: MIGEC handled demultiplexing of reads and collapsing into UMI consensus sequences, while MiXCR performed V(D)J alignment. Vaccine-responding clonotypes were defined with edgeR using replicate PBMC samples, requiring FDR below 0.01 and a log2 fold change above 5 up to day 15. CD4 or CD8 identity was assigned to each bulk clonotype according to whether the clonotype was present at higher abundance in the sequenced CD4 repertoire or the sequenced CD8 repertoire. TCRdb reanalyzed the raw reads on its own, using fastp at Q25 for trimming and MiXCR for clone calling, and kept in-frame beta chains. Merged by CDR3 protein, the rows form single entries marked with the most common genes and DNA. These V and J calls rely on TCRdb rather than the paper's analysis. The sample records 250,000 to 400,000 distinct CDR3 sequences, approximately 4.5% of which are singletons. Clones ranked in the top ten supply roughly 21% of the sample.

These data come from a study of T cells after yellow fever vaccination (dated by TCRdb to the late 2010s). Regarding the research as a whole: The SMART-Seq v4 Ultra Low Input RNA kit was used to prepare libraries from fractions with low cell numbers. To follow T-cell clones before and after both primary and booster YFV17D yellow fever vaccination, bulk TCR alpha and beta repertoires underwent longitudinal sequencing. Two healthy male donors made up the cohort, one aged 18 to 30 years and the other aged 30 to 39 years. Bulk PBMC replicates and cell subsets were isolated from blood drawn at multiple timepoints before and after both primary and secondary immunization. On the study overall, not on this receptor specifically: FACS-sorted repertoires could contain abundant contaminating clonotypes from the bulk population, so computational filtering was required. Compared with the primary T-cell response, the secondary T-cell response was faster but weaker, reaching its peak on day 5 rather than on day 15. A small share of clonotypes was detected in both CD4 and CD8 compartments, with the overlap likely arising from convergent recombination. Most clones expanded after primary vaccination (around 97% of CD4 and 70% to 90% of CD8) were re-detected after the booster, suggesting that broad memory maintenance occurred. Only a couple of donors were included in the study, so the extent to which the findings can be generalized is limited.

The treatment or condition tag for this specimen amounts to: live attenuated yellow fever vaccine strain. At each blood-draw timepoint, two biological replicates of bulk PBMCs were collected. PBMCs were isolated from peripheral blood using a standard Ficoll-Paque protocol. RNA was extracted with TriZol from bulk PBMCs, CD4 and CD8 fractions, and dextramer-positive and dextramer-negative fractions. Sequenced material: PBMCs, taken 15 days after the yellow fever booster vaccination. The chain couples TRBV2 to TRBJ1-1, and 7 junction bases match TRBD1. This TCR came from a man aged 18 to 29 who received the YFV17D yellow fever vaccine. The DNA sequence is given as TGTGCCAGCAACTCCAGGGGGTTCCACACTGAAGCTTTCTTT. The encoded protein is CASNSRGFHTEAFF.